A selection of T cell receptor beta chains follows, all from one sample in a study of blood T cell repertoires in COVID-19. TCRdb's table, derived via immunoSEQ multiplex PCR, lists solely in-frame clones and lacks some. The sample gives about 74,000 clones, roughly 87% of which show up once; approximately 30% is in the top ten. The source material was peripheral blood. These receptor sequences come from a woman older than 75 with active or convalescent COVID-19. Both conserved end residues are part of each CDR3. D genes are given only for firm matches. A row's size may be missing; if present it is once, few, many or a size class.

d_call	clone_size	j_call	v_call	cdr3_aa	cdr3_nt
.	.	TRBJ2-7	TRBV20-1	CSARDGAEQYF	TGCAGTGCTAGAGATGGAGCCGAGCAGTACTTC
TRBD1	.	TRBJ1-1	TRBV7-3	CASSLDGTGDTEAFF	TGTGCCAGCAGCTTGGACGGGACAGGGGACACTGAAGCTTTCTTT
.	.	TRBJ2-6	TRBV21-1	CASSTYRGPVTSGANVLTF	TGTGCCAGCAGCACTTACAGGGGGCCGGTGACCTCTGGGGCCAACGTCCTGACTTTC
TRBD1	few	TRBJ2-3	TRBV5-1	CASSTRDRGSSIIDTQYF	TGCGCCAGCAGCACAAGAGACAGGGGAAGCTCTATAATCGATACGCAGTATTTT
.	.	TRBJ2-3	TRBV5-6	CASSSVGYTDTQYF	TGTGCCAGCAGCTCCGTCGGTTACACAGATACGCAGTATTTT
.	.	TRBJ1-2	TRBV5-6	CASSLVGRSNYGYTF	TGTGCCAGCAGCTTGGTCGGCAGGTCTAACTATGGCTACACCTTC
.	.	TRBJ2-3	TRBV28	CASSLATDTQYF	TGTGCCAGCAGTCTAGCTACAGATACGCAGTATTTT
TRBD1	.	TRBJ1-2	TRBV7-2	CASSLRGQYGYTF	TGTGCCAGCAGCTTAAGGGGACAGTATGGCTACACCTTC
TRBD1	.	TRBJ1-2	TRBV25-1	CASSDRGTVEANYGYTF	TGTGCCAGCAGTGACAGGGGGACGGTAGAAGCTAACTATGGCTACACCTTC
.	.	TRBJ1-2	TRBV10-3	CAISLQGDYGYTF	TGTGCCATCAGCCTACAGGGAGACTATGGCTACACCTTC